These T cell receptor beta chains were read from a single sample in a study of blood T cell repertoires in COVID-19. Using immunoSEQ multiplex PCR, the repertoire was profiled, and TCRdb retains in-frame clones only, with some absent. The sample contains about 170,000 clones, about four fifths of which appear only once. The sample was peripheral blood. These receptors came from a woman in her seventies with acute or convalescent COVID-19. The CDR3 runs from the conserved cysteine through the conserved F or W. D genes are given only for firm matches. Some rows mark clone size as missing; the rest say once, few, many or name a class of expanded clone.

D gene,J gene,clone size,V gene,CDR3 protein,CDR3 DNA
-,TRBJ2-7,-,TRBV9,CASSVTGQSSYEQYF,TGTGCCAGCAGCGTAACCGGACAGAGCTCCTACGAGCAGTACTTC
TRBD2,TRBJ2-1,-,TRBV4-1,CASSQDGTRAYNEQFF,TGCGCCAGCAGCCAAGATGGGACTAGGGCCTACAATGAGCAGTTCTTC
-,TRBJ1-2,-,TRBV6-2/TRBV6-3,CASSLAGRLYGYTF,TGTGCCAGCAGTTTGGCGGGCCGTCTCTATGGCTACACCTTC
TRBD1,TRBJ1-4,-,TRBV6-4,CASSEYRDREEEKLFF,TGTGCCAGCAGTGAGTACCGGGACAGGGAGGAAGAAAAACTGTTTTTT
TRBD1,TRBJ2-1,-,TRBV2,CASRSTGEQFF,TGTGCCAGCAGGTCGACAGGGGAGCAGTTCTTC
TRBD1,TRBJ1-2,-,TRBV6-5,CASSYSQGATYGYTF,TGTGCCAGCAGTTACTCGCAGGGGGCCACCTATGGCTACACCTTC
TRBD2,TRBJ2-3,-,TRBV25-1,CASSETFTAGAHTDTQYF,TGTGCCAGCAGTGAGACGTTTACAGCGGGAGCTCACACAGATACGCAGTATTTT
-,TRBJ2-3,-,TRBV28,CASSPSQPGLDTQYF,TGTGCCAGCAGTCCCTCGCAACCGGGACTAGATACGCAGTATTTT
TRBD2,TRBJ2-5,once,TRBV5-1,CASSLNPIAGVQETQYF,TGCGCCAGCAGCTTGAACCCTATCGCGGGGGTCCAAGAGACCCAGTACTTC
TRBD2,TRBJ2-7,-,TRBV20-1,CSRLAGVEQYF,TGCAGCAGACTGGCGGGAGTCGAGCAGTACTTC
-,TRBJ1-6,-,TRBV30,CAWRGGTTTSSPLHF,TGTGCCTGGAGGGGGGGAACTACAACATCTTCACCCCTCCACTTT
TRBD1,TRBJ2-7,-,TRBV27,CASSLWGTGGYEQYF,TGTGCCAGCAGTTTATGGGGGACAGGGGGTTACGAGCAGTACTTC
TRBD1,TRBJ2-7,once,TRBV18,CASSLTSGTAYEQYF,TGTGCCAGCTCACTCACCTCCGGGACAGCCTACGAGCAGTACTTC
-,TRBJ2-3,-,TRBV2,CASRRNTDTQYF,TGTGCCAGCAGGAGAAACACAGATACGCAGTATTTT
TRBD1,TRBJ2-3,-,TRBV5-1,CASTNTGAGDTQYF,TGCGCCAGCACGAACACAGGGGCTGGAGATACGCAGTATTTT
TRBD2,TRBJ2-1,-,TRBV30,CAGGLSYNEQFF,TGTGCCGGGGGACTATCCTACAATGAGCAGTTCTTC
-,TRBJ2-3,-,TRBV21-1,CASSVRDRGWTDTQYF,TGTGCCAGCAGCGTCCGGGACAGGGGTTGGACAGATACGCAGTATTTT
TRBD1,TRBJ2-5,many,TRBV6-2/TRBV6-3,CASSYLEPTGEETQYF,TGTGCCAGCAGTTATCTTGAACCGACAGGGGAAGAGACCCAGTACTTC
TRBD1,TRBJ1-5,-,TRBV7-2,CASSLAGQGGQPQHF,TGTGCCAGCAGCTTAGCCGGACAGGGAGGCCAGCCCCAGCATTTT
TRBD2,TRBJ2-3,-,TRBV9,CASSVSPGVAGSWITTDTQYF,TGTGCCAGCAGCGTAAGTCCCGGGGTAGCGGGCTCTTGGATTACCACAGATACGCAGTATTTT
TRBD1,TRBJ2-3,-,TRBV7-2,CASSLGTGFTDTQYF,TGTGCCAGCAGCTTAGGGACAGGGTTCACAGATACGCAGTATTTT
TRBD2,TRBJ2-1,-,TRBV5-1,CASSLGGSKANEQFF,TGCGCCAGCAGCTTGGGCGGGAGTAAGGCCAATGAGCAGTTCTTC
TRBD1,TRBJ2-7,-,TRBV28,CASSLTGGIPYEQYF,TGTGCCAGCAGTTTGACAGGGGGTATACCCTACGAGCAGTACTTC